This T cell receptor beta chain stems from a study of regulatory T cells in long-lasting Graves disease. Noted time point: newly diagnosed GD, antithyroid drugs for less than 3 months. The TCR library was made from RNA extracted from PBMCs. This clonotype has just a few counts. Construction of the TCR beta libraries employed iRepertoire HTBI primers in conjunction with Arm-PCR of CDR3 regions. TCRdb called the multiplex PCR reads again in MiXCR, with one record for every CDR3 protein. The sample shows about 520,000 distinct CDR3 sequences, around 11% of them seen only once. The data were also submitted as part of a second study, on T cells in Graves' hyperthyroidism and ophthalmopathy.

The sequenced sample was peripheral blood mononuclear cells (PBMCs), obtained at new diagnosis, from a patient treated with antithyroid drugs. This clonotype was obtained from a woman aged 25 to 39 with Graves disease.

This chain's CDR3 is CASSLGHLNTEAFF. The CDR3 coding sequence is TGTGCCAGCAGCCTCGGACACTTGAACACTGAAGCTTTCTTT. The chain combines TRBV13 with TRBJ1-1; tentative D call: TRBD1 (5 bases). Per the germline V gene, CDR1 is PRHDT and CDR2 is FYEKMQ (reference sequence). This CDR3 spans 14 amino acids. V lost 5 bases, J lost 0 bases, and 10 bases lay in between.